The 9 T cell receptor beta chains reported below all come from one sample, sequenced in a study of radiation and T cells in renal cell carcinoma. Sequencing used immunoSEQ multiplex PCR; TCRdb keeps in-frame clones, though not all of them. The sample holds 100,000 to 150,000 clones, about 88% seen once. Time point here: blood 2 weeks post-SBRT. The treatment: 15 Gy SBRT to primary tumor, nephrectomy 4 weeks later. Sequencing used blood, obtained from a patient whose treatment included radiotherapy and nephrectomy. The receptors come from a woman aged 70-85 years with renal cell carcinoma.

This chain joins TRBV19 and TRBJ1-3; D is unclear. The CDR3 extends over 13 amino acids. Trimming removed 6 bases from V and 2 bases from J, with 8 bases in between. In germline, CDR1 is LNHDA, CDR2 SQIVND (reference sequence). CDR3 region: CASRSIAGNTIYF. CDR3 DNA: TGTGCCAGTAGAAGTATCGCTGGAAACACCATATATTTT.

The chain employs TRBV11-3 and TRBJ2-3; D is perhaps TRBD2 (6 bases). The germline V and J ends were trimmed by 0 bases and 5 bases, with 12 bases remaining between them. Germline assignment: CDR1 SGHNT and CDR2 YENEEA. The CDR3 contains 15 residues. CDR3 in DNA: TGTGCCAGCAGCTTAGAACTAGCAAAAGGAGATACGCAGTATTTT. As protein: CASSLELAKGDTQYF. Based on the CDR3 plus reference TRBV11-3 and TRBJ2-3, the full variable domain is EAGVVQSPRYKIIEKKQPVAFWCNPISGHNTLYWYLQNLGQGPELLIRYENEEAVDDSQLPKDRFSAERLKGVDSTLKIQPAELGDSAVYLCASSLELAKGDTQYFGPGTRLTVL.

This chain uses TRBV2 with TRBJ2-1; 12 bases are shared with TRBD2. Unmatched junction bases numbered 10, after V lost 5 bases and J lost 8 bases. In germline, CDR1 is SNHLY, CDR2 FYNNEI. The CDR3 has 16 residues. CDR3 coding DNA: TGTGCCAGCAGTTGGCTAGCGGGGGGGCCTTCAGATGAGCAGTTCTTC. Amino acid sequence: CASSWLAGGPSDEQFF.

CDR3 sequence (DNA): TGCGCCAGCAGCGGTGATCCGAACACTGAAGCTTTCTTT. Translated: CASSGDPNTEAFF. The V and J genes are TRBV5-1 and TRBJ1-1; D not resolved. CDR1 and CDR2 (germline): SGHRS, YFSETQ. Deletions cut 4 bases from V and 1 base from J, with 8 bases between. This CDR3 comprises 13 residues.

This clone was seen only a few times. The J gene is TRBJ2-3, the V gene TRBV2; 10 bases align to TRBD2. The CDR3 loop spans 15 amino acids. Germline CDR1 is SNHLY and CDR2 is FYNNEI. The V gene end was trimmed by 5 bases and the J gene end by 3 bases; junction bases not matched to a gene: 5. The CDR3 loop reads CASSPGTSVTDTQYF. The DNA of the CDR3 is TGTGCCAGCAGTCCCGGGACTAGCGTAACAGATACGCAGTATTTT.

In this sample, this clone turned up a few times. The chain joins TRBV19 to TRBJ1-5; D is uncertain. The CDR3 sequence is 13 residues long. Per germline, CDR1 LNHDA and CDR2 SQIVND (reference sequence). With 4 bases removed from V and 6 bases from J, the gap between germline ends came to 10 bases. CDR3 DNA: TGTGCCAGTAGTAAGGGCGTCGCTCAGCCCCAGCATTTT. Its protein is CASSKGVAQPQHF.

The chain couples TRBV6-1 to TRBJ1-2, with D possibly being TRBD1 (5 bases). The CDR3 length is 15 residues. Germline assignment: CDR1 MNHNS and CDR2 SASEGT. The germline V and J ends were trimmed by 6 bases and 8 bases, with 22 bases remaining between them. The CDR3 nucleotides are TGTGCCAGCAGACCAGAAATTAGGGGAGTCAGAGGCTACACCTTC. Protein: CASRPEIRGVRGYTF.

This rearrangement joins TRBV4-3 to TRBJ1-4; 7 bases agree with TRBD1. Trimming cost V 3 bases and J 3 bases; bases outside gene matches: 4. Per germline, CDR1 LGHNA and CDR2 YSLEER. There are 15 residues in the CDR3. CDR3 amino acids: CASSHGQASNEKLFF. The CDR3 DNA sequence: TGCGCCAGCAGCCACGGACAGGCCTCTAATGAAAAACTGTTTTTT.

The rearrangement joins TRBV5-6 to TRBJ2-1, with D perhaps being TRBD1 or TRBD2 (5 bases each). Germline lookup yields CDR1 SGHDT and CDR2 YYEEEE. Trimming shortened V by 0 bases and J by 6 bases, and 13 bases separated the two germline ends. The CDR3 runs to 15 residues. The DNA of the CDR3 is TGTGCCAGCAGCTTGGGAGGGACCCCTTCCAATGAGCAGTTCTTC. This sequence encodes CASSLGGTPSNEQFF.